This T cell receptor (beta chain) derives from a study of Ad26.COV2.S vaccination and SARS-CoV-2 variants. Study-level points and caveats: Those who received the vaccine showed greater spike-specific TCR breadth than those given placebo.

Germline values: CDR1 GTSNPN, CDR2 SVGIG (reference sequence). The J segment lost 4 bases and the V segment lost 4 bases, leaving 15 bases of the junction unmatched. The CDR3 has 16 residues. Described treatment: roughly 18 received Ad26.COV2.S at low or high dose, single or two shots; about 5 received placebo; per-sample allocation not given. Repertoires come from day 63 after the first vaccine or placebo injection. As for this clone: Its antigen is not identified.

TCRdb keeps only in-frame clones here, not all; method: immunoSEQ multiplex PCR. The table records 410,000 or so clones, about 93% of them present only once. The chain joins TRBV30 to TRBJ1-2, with 7 bases identical to TRBD1. Material: peripheral blood, obtained in a trial of Ad26.COV2.S vaccine versus placebo. This receptor was taken from a person aged 18-60 years who received the Ad26.COV2.S COVID-19 vaccine or a placebo. The CDR3 DNA reads TGTGCCTGGACCGACTCCAATCGACAGGGCTTCTATGGCTACACCTTC. It encodes CAWTDSNRQGFYGYTF.